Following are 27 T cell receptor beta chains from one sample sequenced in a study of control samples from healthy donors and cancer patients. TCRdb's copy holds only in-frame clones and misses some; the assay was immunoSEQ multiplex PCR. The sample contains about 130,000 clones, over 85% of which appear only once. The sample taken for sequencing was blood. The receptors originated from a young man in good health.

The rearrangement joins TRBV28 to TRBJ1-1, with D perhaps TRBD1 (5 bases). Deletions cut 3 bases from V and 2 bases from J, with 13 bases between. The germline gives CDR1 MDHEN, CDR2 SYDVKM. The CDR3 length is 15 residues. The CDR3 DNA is TGTGCCAGCAGTTTCCCAGGGTACTTAAACACTGAAGCTTTCTTT. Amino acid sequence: CASSFPGYLNTEAFF.

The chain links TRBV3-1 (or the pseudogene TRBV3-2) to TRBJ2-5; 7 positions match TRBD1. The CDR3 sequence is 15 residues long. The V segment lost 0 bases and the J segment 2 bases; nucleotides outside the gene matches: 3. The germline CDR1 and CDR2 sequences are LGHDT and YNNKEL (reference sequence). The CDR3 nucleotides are TGTGCCAGCAGCCAAGATCAGGGGGTACAAGAGACCCAGTACTTC. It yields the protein CASSQDQGVQETQYF.

The CDR3 is CASSKQAQTNTEAFF. CDR3 sequence (DNA): TGTGCCAGCTCAAAACAGGCACAGACAAACACTGAAGCTTTCTTT. J is TRBJ1-1 and V is TRBV6-6; the D gene is possibly TRBD1 (5 bases). This CDR3 comprises 15 residues. V was trimmed by 8 bases and J by 2 bases, leaving 18 bases between them. In germline, CDR1 is MNHNY, CDR2 SVGAGI (reference sequence).

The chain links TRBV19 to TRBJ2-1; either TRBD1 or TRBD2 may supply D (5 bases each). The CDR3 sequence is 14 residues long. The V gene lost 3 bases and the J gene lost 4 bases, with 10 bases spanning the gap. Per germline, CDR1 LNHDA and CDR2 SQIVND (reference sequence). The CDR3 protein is CASSIWGTYNEQFF. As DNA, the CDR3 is TGTGCCAGTAGTATCTGGGGGACGTACAATGAGCAGTTCTTC.

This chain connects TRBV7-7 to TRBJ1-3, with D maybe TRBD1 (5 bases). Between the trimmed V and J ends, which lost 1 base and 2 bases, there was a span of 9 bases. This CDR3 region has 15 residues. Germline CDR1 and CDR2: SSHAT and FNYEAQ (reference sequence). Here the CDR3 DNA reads TGTGCCAGCAGCTTAGGTCAGGGTACTGGAAACACCATATATTTT. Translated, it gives CASSLGQGTGNTIYF.

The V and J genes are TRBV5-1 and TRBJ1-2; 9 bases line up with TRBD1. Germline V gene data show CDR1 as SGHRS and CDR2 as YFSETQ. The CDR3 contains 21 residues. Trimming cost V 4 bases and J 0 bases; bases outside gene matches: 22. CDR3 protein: CASSPEGQIRDRVGANYGYTF. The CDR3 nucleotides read TGCGCCAGCAGCCCCGAGGGCCAAATCCGGGACAGGGTTGGAGCTAACTATGGCTACACCTTC.

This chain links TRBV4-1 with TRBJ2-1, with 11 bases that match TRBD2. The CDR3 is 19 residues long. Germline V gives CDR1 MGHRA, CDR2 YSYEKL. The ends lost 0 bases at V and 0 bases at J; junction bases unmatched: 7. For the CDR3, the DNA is TGCGCCAGCAGCCAAGAAGCACTAGCGGGGGCGAGCTCCTACAATGAGCAGTTCTTC. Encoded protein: CASSQEALAGASSYNEQFF.

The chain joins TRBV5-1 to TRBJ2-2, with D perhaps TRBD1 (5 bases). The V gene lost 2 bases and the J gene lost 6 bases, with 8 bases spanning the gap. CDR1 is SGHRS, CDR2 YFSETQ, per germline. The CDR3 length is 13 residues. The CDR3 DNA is TGCGCCAGCAGCTTTAGACAGTCCGGGGAGCTGTTTTTT. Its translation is CASSFRQSGELFF.

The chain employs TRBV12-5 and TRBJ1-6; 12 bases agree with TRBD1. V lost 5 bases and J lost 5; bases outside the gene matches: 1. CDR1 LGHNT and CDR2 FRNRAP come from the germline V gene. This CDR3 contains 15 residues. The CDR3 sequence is CASGGTGGHNSPLHF. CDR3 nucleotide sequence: TGTGCTAGTGGTGGGACAGGGGGCCATAATTCACCCCTCCACTTT.

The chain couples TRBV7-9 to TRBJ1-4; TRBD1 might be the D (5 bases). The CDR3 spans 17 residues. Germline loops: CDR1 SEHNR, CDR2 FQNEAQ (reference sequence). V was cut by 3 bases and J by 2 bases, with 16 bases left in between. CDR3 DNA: TGTGCCAGCAGCTTTGCCCGATATGGGGCGACTAATGAAAAACTGTTTTTT. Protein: CASSFARYGATNEKLFF. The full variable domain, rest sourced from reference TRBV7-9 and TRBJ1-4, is DTGVSQNPRHKITKRGQNVTFRCDPISEHNRLYWYRQTLGQGPEFLTYFQNEAQLEKSRLLSDRFSAERPKGSFSTLEIQRTEQGDSAMYLCASSFARYGATNEKLFFGSGTQLSVL.

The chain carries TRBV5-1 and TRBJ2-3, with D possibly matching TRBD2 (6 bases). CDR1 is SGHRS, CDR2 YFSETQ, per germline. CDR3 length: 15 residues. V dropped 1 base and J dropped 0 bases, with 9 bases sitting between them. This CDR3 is CASSLSGVSTDTQYF. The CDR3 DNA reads TGCGCCAGCAGCTTGTCGGGGGTTAGCACAGATACGCAGTATTTT.

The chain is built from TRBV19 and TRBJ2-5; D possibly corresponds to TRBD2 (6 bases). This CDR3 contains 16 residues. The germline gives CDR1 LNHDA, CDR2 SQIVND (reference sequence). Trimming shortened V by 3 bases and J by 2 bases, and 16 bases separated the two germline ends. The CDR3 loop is CASSMGLAPSQETQYF. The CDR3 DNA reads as TGTGCCAGTAGTATGGGCCTAGCGCCGAGTCAAGAGACCCAGTACTTC.

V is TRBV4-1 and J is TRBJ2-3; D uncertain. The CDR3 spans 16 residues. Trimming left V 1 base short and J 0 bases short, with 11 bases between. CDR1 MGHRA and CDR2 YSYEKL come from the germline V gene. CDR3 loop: CASSQGITSSTDTQYF. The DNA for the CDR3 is TGCGCCAGCAGCCAAGGCATAACGTCTAGCACAGATACGCAGTATTTT.

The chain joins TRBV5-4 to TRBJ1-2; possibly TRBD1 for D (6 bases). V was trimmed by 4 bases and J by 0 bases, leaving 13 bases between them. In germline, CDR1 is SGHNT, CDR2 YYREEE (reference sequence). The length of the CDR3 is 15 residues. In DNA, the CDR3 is TGTGCCAGCAGCCAAGGGGGAGTCTCTAACTATGGCTACACCTTC. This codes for CASSQGGVSNYGYTF.

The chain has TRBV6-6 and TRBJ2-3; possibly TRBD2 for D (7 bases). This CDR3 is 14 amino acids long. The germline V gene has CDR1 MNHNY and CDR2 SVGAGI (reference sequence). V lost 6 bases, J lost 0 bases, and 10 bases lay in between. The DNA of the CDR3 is TGTGCCAGCAGGAGGGGGGGGAGCACAGATACGCAGTATTTT. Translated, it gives CASRRGGSTDTQYF.

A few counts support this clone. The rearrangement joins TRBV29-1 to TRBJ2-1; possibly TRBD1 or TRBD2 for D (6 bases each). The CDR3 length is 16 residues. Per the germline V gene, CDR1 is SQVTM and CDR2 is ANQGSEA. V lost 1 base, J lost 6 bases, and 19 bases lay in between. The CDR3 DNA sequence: TGCAGCGTTGAAGGGGGAACAGGGCGGGGTGGCAATGAGCAGTTCTTC. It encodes CSVEGGTGRGGNEQFF.

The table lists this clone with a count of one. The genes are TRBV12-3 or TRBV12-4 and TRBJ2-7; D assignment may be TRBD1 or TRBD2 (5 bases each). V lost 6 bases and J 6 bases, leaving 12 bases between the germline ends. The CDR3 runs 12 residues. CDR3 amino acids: CASRATRGEQYF. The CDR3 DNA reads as TGTGCCAGCAGGGCGACGAGGGGCGAGCAGTACTTC.

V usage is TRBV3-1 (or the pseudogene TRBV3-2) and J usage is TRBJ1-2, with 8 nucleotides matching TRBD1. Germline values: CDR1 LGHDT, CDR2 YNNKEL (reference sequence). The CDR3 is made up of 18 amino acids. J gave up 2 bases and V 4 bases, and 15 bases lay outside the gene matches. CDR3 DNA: TGTGCCAGCAGCCTCGGAACCGCCGGGACAGGACAAAACTATGGCTACACCTTC. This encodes CASSLGTAGTGQNYGYTF.

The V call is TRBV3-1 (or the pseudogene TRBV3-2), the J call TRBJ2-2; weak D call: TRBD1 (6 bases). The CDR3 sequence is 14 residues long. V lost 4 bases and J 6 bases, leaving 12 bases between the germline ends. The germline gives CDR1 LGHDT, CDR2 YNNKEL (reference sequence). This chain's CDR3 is CASSPQGPSGELFF. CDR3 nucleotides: TGTGCCAGCAGCCCACAGGGCCCTTCCGGGGAGCTGTTTTTT.

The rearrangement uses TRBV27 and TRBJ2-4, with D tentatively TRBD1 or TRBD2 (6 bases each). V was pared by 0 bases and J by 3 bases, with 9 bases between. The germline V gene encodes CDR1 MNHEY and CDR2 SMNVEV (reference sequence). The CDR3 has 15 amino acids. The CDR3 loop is CASSLSGGSKNIQYF. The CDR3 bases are TGTGCCAGCAGTTTATCAGGGGGGAGCAAAAACATTCAGTACTTC.

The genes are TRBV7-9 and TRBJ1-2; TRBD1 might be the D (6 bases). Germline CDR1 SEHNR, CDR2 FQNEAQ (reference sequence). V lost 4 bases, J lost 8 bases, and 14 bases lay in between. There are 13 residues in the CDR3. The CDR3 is CASSSARGNGYTF. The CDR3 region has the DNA TGTGCCAGCAGCTCTGCCAGGGGAAACGGCTACACCTTC.

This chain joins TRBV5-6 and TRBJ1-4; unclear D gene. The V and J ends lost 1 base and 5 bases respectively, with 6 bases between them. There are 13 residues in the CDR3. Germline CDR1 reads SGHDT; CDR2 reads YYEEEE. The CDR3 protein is CASSLPTNEKLFF. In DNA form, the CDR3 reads TGTGCCAGCAGCTTGCCTACAAATGAAAAACTGTTTTTT. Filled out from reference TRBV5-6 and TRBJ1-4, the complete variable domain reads DAGVTQSPTHLIKTRGQQVTLRCSPKSGHDTVSWYQQALGQGPQFIFQYYEEEERQRGNFPDRFSGHQFPNYSSELNVNALLLGDSALYLCASSLPTNEKLFFGSGTQLSVL.

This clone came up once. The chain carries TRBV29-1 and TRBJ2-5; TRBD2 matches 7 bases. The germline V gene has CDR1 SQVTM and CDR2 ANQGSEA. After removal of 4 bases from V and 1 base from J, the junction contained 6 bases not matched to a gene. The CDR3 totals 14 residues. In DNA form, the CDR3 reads TGCAGCGTTGGCAGCGGGATCCCCCAAGAGACCCAGTACTTC. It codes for CSVGSGIPQETQYF.

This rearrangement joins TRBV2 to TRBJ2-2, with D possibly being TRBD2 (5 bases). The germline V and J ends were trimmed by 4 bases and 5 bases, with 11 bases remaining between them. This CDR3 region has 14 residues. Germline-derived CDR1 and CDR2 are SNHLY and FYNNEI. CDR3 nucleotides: TGTGCCAGCAGTGTCGAGGGATGGACCGGGGAGCTGTTTTTT. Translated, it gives CASSVEGWTGELFF.

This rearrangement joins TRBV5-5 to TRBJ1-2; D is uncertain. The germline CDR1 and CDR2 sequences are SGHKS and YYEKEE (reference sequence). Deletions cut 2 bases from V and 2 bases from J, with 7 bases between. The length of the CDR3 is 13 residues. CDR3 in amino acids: CASSFNPNYGYTF. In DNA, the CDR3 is TGTGCCAGCAGCTTTAACCCAAACTATGGCTACACCTTC.

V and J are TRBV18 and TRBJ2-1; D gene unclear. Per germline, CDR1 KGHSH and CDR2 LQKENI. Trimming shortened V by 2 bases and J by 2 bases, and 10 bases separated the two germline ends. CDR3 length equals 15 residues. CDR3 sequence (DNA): TGTGCCAGCTCACCAGAGGTGCCCACCTACAATGAGCAGTTCTTC. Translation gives CASSPEVPTYNEQFF.

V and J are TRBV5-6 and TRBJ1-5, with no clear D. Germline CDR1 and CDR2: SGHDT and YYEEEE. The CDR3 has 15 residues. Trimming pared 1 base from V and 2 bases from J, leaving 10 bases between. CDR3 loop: CASSLLWGGNQPQHF. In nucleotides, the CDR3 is TGTGCCAGCAGCTTGTTGTGGGGTGGCAATCAGCCCCAGCATTTT.